This T cell receptor beta chain was obtained from a study of T cells in Graves' hyperthyroidism and ophthalmopathy. No ophthalmopathy progression within 18 months constituted stable Graves' hyperthyroidism. The investigators amplified TCR beta CDR3 regions from RNA transcripts. TCR CDR3 underwent first-round RT-PCR with the HTBI primer set. TCRdb re-derived calls from the multiplex PCR reads in MiXCR, one entry per CDR3 protein. The table lists 600,000 to 900,000 distinct CDR3 sequences, about a sixth of them singletons, with around 7.7% in the top ten. Germline V CDR1 and CDR2: MNHEY, SVGAGI. Trimming removed 0 bases from V and 6 bases from J, with 8 bases in between. The CDR3 has 13 amino acids. Findings of the study overall: The model identified upcoming ophthalmopathy a median about 6.5 months ahead of onset.

This clonotype was seen ten or more times. What it binds is not known. This receptor was taken from a man younger than 35 with Graves' hyperthyroidism. V gene TRBV6-5 combines with J gene TRBJ2-5, with D uncertain. The sequenced material came from blood. The CDR3 loop is CASSYSSSQTQYF. The CDR3 coding sequence is TGTGCCAGCAGTTACTCGTCGAGCCAGACCCAGTACTTC.